This T cell receptor beta chain was captured by sequencing in a study of PD-1 blockade in classical Hodgkin lymphoma. For the study at large: Intravenous infusions of nivolumab 3 mg/kg reached patients every 2 weeks. General observations from the study: Researchers reported that CD4+ TCR diversity, though not CD8+, rose significantly by C4D1. Lower baseline TCR diversity marked trial partial responders and progressors.

The germline CDR1 and CDR2 sequences are SGDLS and YYNGEE. CDR3 length: 16 amino acids. V was shortened by 4 bases and J by 0 bases, with 14 bases between the two germline ends. Sequencing was performed with immunoSEQ multiplex PCR; in TCRdb, only in-frame clones are kept and a portion is missing. The table includes 10,000 to 15,000 clones, more than 65% detected once. Each of the patients experienced relapse following autologous stem cell transplantation, and their brentuximab vedotin exposure differed. Starting with thawed PBMCs, CD4+ T cells were purified by magnetic negative selection. Complete response, partial response or progressive disease made up the best responses. Worth noting for this clone: Its antigen is currently unknown.

The clonotype was recovered from a human donor with classical Hodgkin lymphoma. This specimen consisted of CD4+ T cells from blood, obtained at baseline. V gene TRBV9 combines with J gene TRBJ1-3; D gene unclear. CDR3 sequence (DNA): TGTGCCAGCAGCATAAGCCCCGGGAGCTCTGGAAACACCATATATTTT. Protein sequence: CASSISPGSSGNTIYF.